Following are 10 T cell receptor beta chains from one sample sequenced in a study of blood T cell dynamics during melanoma immunotherapy. Time point defined: pre-treatment baseline. Libraries were prepared by immunoSEQ multiplex PCR; TCRdb keeps only in-frame clonotypes and omits some of them. The sample records 13,000 to 15,000 clones, 65% to 90% being singletons. Here the sequenced sample was blood, taken from a patient treated with checkpoint blockade. These receptors came from a human donor with melanoma.

The CDR3 DNA sequence: TGTGCCAGCAGTCGCGACAGGGGCTTGGGCTACACCTTC. Protein product: CASSRDRGLGYTF. The rearrangement uses TRBV6-6 and TRBJ1-2, with 8 bases lining up with TRBD1. Trimming cost V 5 bases and J 8 bases; bases outside gene matches: 7. CDR3 length: 13 residues. The V gene's germline CDR1 is MNHNY and CDR2 SVGAGI (reference sequence).

The chain is built from TRBV7-9 and TRBJ2-5, with 10 bases lining up with TRBD2. The length of the CDR3 is 14 residues. The ends lost 5 bases at V and 3 bases at J; junction bases unmatched: 3. In germline, CDR1 is SEHNR, CDR2 FQNEAQ (reference sequence). CDR3 nucleotide sequence: TGTGCCAGCAGCCTGGGACTAGCGAAAGAGACCCAGTACTTC. It specifies CASSLGLAKETQYF. The whole variable domain, filled in from reference TRBV7-9 and TRBJ2-5, reads DTGVSQNPRHKITKRGQNVTFRCDPISEHNRLYWYRQTLGQGPEFLTYFQNEAQLEKSRLLSDRFSAERPKGSFSTLEIQRTEQGDSAMYLCASSLGLAKETQYFGPGTRLLVL.

This sequence joins TRBV7-2 and TRBJ2-2; TRBD1 aligns across 8 bases. Trimming took 3 bases from V and 6 from J; bases not matched to a gene: 0. This CDR3 has 13 residues. The germline gives CDR1 SGHTA, CDR2 FQGNSA. The CDR3 protein is CASSLTGAGELFF. CDR3 in DNA: TGTGCCAGCAGCTTGACAGGGGCCGGGGAGCTGTTTTTT.

The CDR3 DNA reads TGTGCCAGCAGTCCCAACCCGACTTCAAGCACAGATACGCAGTATTTT. Translating it yields CASSPNPTSSTDTQYF. The chain has TRBV5-6 and TRBJ2-3; no firm D call. V was pared by 5 bases and J by 0 bases, with 16 bases between. This CDR3 is 16 amino acids long. Germline-derived CDR1 and CDR2 are SGHDT and YYEEEE.

V and J are TRBV7-2 and TRBJ2-2, with TRBD1 matching over 9 bases. This CDR3 is built from 16 residues. V was clipped by 4 bases and J by 0 bases; unmatched bases: 3. CDR1 SGHTA and CDR2 FQGNSA come from the germline V gene. The DNA of the CDR3 is TGTGCCAGCAGCTCGACAGGGGGGGCGAACACCGGGGAGCTGTTTTTT. Translation: CASSSTGGANTGELFF.

The CDR3 DNA sequence: TGTGCCAGCAGCCGGGACGGTAATTCCTACGAGCAGTACTTC. Translated, it gives CASSRDGNSYEQYF. The chain recombines TRBV6-1 with TRBJ2-5; D tentatively reads TRBD1 or TRBD2 (5 bases each). Judging by the DNA end, TRBJ2-7 fits better; the J call may be wrong. The V gene's germline CDR1 is MNHNS and CDR2 SASEGT. The CDR3 is 14 residues long.

The rearrangement links TRBV19 to TRBJ1-6, with a possible D match to TRBD1 (5 bases). The V gene lost 5 bases and the J gene lost 10 bases, with 15 bases spanning the gap. The germline CDR1 and CDR2 sequences are LNHDA and SQIVND (reference sequence). This CDR3 comprises 14 residues. CDR3 nucleotides: TGTGCCAGTAGTCTTGGGGGTTTAGGGTCACCCCTCCACTTT. Residues: CASSLGGLGSPLHF.

The CDR3 DNA reads TGTGCCAGCAGCGTAGCCCCCAGCGGGGGGGGCACAGATACGCAGTATTTT. Its protein product is CASSVAPSGGGTDTQYF. This rearrangement joins TRBV9 to TRBJ2-3; 10 bases line up with TRBD2. The CDR3 consists of 17 residues. The germline V gene has CDR1 SGDLS and CDR2 YYNGEE. J gave up 1 base and V 0 bases, and 5 bases lay outside the gene matches.

The J gene is TRBJ2-7, the V gene TRBV7-2, with 9 bases aligning to TRBD2. With V trimmed by 3 bases and J by 2 bases, 5 bases remained unmatched. CDR1 SGHTA and CDR2 FQGNSA come from the germline V gene. The CDR3 has 15 residues. The CDR3 here is CASSFQRGETYEQYF. In nucleotides, the CDR3 is TGTGCCAGCAGCTTCCAGCGGGGGGAAACCTACGAGCAGTACTTC.

This chain joins TRBV13 and TRBJ1-3; the match to TRBD1 covers 9 bases. The CDR3 is made up of 16 amino acids. V trimming: 4 bases; J trimming: 2 bases; junction bases outside the gene matches: 6. Germline CDR1 is PRHDT and CDR2 is FYEKMQ (reference sequence). The CDR3 loop reads CASSSRQGDAGNTIYF. CDR3 DNA: TGTGCCAGCAGCTCTAGACAGGGGGACGCTGGAAACACCATATATTTT.